Presented here are 15 T cell receptor beta chains from one specimen sequenced in a study of shared clonotypes between healthy human individuals. The data were produced by immunoSEQ multiplex PCR, yet TCRdb's version contains in-frame clones alone and is incomplete. The top ten hold about 0.34% of the sample, which has some 2,500,000 clones, roughly 93% seen once. Sequenced: naive CD4+ T cells from PBMCs. Subset described: CD45RA+ positively selected. Receptors were obtained from a young man in good health. Some clones in this sample may be carry-over from other donors' samples.

The chain has TRBV14 and TRBJ1-2; D not certain. Trimming took 1 base from V and 5 from J, leaving 14 bases between them. This CDR3 is 15 amino acids long. Per the germline V gene, CDR1 is SGHDN and CDR2 is FVKESK. CDR3 DNA sequence: TGTGCCAGCAGCCAAGCAAAGGGCCTCGGATATGGCTACACCTTC. This codes for CASSQAKGLGYGYTF.

Remarks on this clone: Other DNA variants within this sample encode the same CDR3. The rearrangement joins TRBV20-1 to TRBJ2-5; D not certain. The germline gives CDR1 DFQATT, CDR2 SNEGSKA (reference sequence). Trimming shortened V by 2 bases and J by 1 base, and 2 bases separated the two germline ends. This CDR3 is 11 amino acids long. This CDR3 reads CSARTQETQYF. The DNA for the CDR3 is TGCAGTGCTAGAACCCAAGAGACCCAGTACTTC.

The CDR3 is CSVARAAGTDTQYF. CDR3 nucleotides: TGCAGCGTTGCAAGGGCGGCAGGCACAGATACGCAGTATTTT. The chain employs TRBV29-1 and TRBJ2-3; D is ambiguous. V lost 4 bases and J 1 base, leaving 12 bases between the germline ends. The CDR3 runs to 14 residues. CDR1 is SQVTM and CDR2 is ANQGSEA in the germline V gene.

The rearrangement joins TRBV10-1 to TRBJ2-7, with D possibly being TRBD1 (6 bases). CDR3 length: 17 residues. The ends were cut back, 6 bases at V and 0 bases at J, with 21 bases in the middle. Germline CDR1 WNHNN, CDR2 SYGVQD (reference sequence). CDR3 bases: TGCGCCAGCAGCAACCTATTTCTCGGGGACACCTCCTACGAGCAGTACTTC. This codes for CASSNLFLGDTSYEQYF.

V gene TRBV5-6 combines with J gene TRBJ2-1, with D uncertain. V was clipped by 1 base and J by 4 bases, with 15 bases between them. The CDR3 runs 16 residues. Germline assignment: CDR1 SGHDT and CDR2 YYEEEE. Here the CDR3 reads CASSLRPGTGYNEQFF. The CDR3 DNA follows: TGTGCCAGCAGCTTGAGACCCGGAACCGGGTACAATGAGCAGTTCTTC.

The CDR3 bases are TGTGCCAGCAGTACTCCCACTAGCGGATACTCCTACGAGCAGTACTTC. It translates to CASSTPTSGYSYEQYF. This chain uses TRBV28 with TRBJ2-7; TRBD2 aligns across 8 bases. The CDR3 is 16 amino acids. V was clipped by 5 bases and J by 0 bases; unmatched bases: 9. Germline V lookup: CDR1 MDHEN, CDR2 SYDVKM.

The V and J genes are TRBV11-2 and TRBJ2-7; D gene unclear. Trimming removed 1 base from V and 3 bases from J, with 7 bases in between. Germline CDR1 and CDR2: SGHAT and FQNNGV. The CDR3 is 13 residues long. The CDR3 sequence is CASSLAFFYEQYF. Written as DNA, the CDR3 is TGTGCCAGCAGCTTAGCATTCTTCTACGAGCAGTACTTC.

The rearrangement joins TRBV27 to TRBJ1-5, with TRBD1 as a possible D gene (6 bases). Germline assignment: CDR1 MNHEY and CDR2 SMNVEV (reference sequence). V was cut by 6 bases and J by 0 bases, with 9 bases left in between. This CDR3 region has 14 residues. The CDR3, as DNA: TGTGCCAGCAGGGAGACAGGTAGCAATCAGCCCCAGCATTTT. This translates into CASRETGSNQPQHF.

On this clone: The sample contains more than one DNA sequence encoding this CDR3. The chain joins TRBV5-1 to TRBJ1-5; the match to TRBD1 covers 7 bases. Trimming took 4 bases from V and 2 from J; bases not matched to a gene: 3. From germline, CDR1 is SGHRS and CDR2 YFSETQ. The CDR3 is made up of 14 amino acids. The CDR3 is CASSPTGGNQPQHF. As DNA, the CDR3 is TGCGCCAGCAGCCCTACAGGGGGCAATCAGCCCCAGCATTTT. Full variable domain (outside the CDR3, taken from reference TRBV5-1 and TRBJ1-5): KAGVTQTPRYLIKTRGQQVTLSCSPISGHRSVSWYQQTPGQGLQFLFEYFSETQRNKGNFPGRFSGRQFSNSRSEMNVSTLELGDSALYLCASSPTGGNQPQHFGDGTRLSIL.

The gene calls are TRBV5-1 and TRBJ1-5, with D possibly being TRBD1 (5 bases). The CDR3 is 16 amino acids. V was pared by 4 bases and J by 4 bases, with 18 bases between. Germline V lookup: CDR1 SGHRS, CDR2 YFSETQ. The DNA for the CDR3 is TGCGCCAGCAGCCCGGAAGGGGAGTGGGGGAATCAGCCCCAGCATTTT. It codes for CASSPEGEWGNQPQHF.

In this sample, this clone turned up a few times. V usage is TRBV9 and J usage is TRBJ1-1; tentatively, D is TRBD1 (6 bases). V shed 2 bases and J shed 4 bases, with 9 bases lying between them. This CDR3 is 13 amino acids long. Germline V CDR1 and CDR2: SGDLS, YYNGEE. CDR3 loop: CASSVPGATEAFF. As DNA, the CDR3 is TGTGCCAGCAGCGTTCCGGGGGCCACTGAAGCTTTCTTT. Full variable domain (rest looked up from reference TRBV9 and TRBJ1-1): DSGVTQTPKHLITATGQRVTLRCSPRSGDLSVYWYQQSLDQGLQFLIQYYNGEERAKGNILERFSAQQFPDLHSELNLSSLELGDSALYFCASSVPGATEAFFGQGTRLTVV.

The V gene is TRBV4-3, the J gene TRBJ2-3; D is unresolved. Germline CDR1 is LGHNA and CDR2 is YSLEER. The CDR3 has 14 residues. Trimming removed 0 bases at V and 0 bases at J, with 4 bases between. As DNA, the CDR3 is TGCGCCAGCAGCCAAGATATAAGCACAGATACGCAGTATTTT. Translation gives CASSQDISTDTQYF.

V is TRBV7-2 and J is TRBJ2-1; no clear D gene. CDR1 SGHTA and CDR2 FQGNSA come from the germline V gene. The V and J ends lost 5 bases and 0 bases respectively, with 11 bases between them. CDR3 length: 15 residues. CDR3 nucleotides: TGTGCCAGCAGCCGGGCCTTCAGCTCCTACAATGAGCAGTTCTTC. Amino acids: CASSRAFSSYNEQFF.

The chain combines TRBV7-2 with TRBJ1-1, with D hard to call. The CDR3 contains 13 residues. Germline V gene lookup returns CDR1 SGHTA and CDR2 FQGNSA. The CDR3 sequence is CASRPMHFTEAFF. The CDR3 DNA reads TGTGCTTCCCGGCCGATGCATTTCACTGAAGCTTTCTTT.

The chain uses TRBV15 and TRBJ1-5, with D hard to call. The CDR3 has 17 amino acids. Germline V gives CDR1 LNHNV, CDR2 YYDKDF (reference sequence). V lost 3 bases and J 7 bases, leaving 22 bases between the germline ends. The CDR3 protein is CATSRAAVSGYGQPQHF. CDR3 nucleotide sequence: TGTGCCACCAGCAGGGCCGCAGTTTCGGGGTATGGACAGCCCCAGCATTTT.